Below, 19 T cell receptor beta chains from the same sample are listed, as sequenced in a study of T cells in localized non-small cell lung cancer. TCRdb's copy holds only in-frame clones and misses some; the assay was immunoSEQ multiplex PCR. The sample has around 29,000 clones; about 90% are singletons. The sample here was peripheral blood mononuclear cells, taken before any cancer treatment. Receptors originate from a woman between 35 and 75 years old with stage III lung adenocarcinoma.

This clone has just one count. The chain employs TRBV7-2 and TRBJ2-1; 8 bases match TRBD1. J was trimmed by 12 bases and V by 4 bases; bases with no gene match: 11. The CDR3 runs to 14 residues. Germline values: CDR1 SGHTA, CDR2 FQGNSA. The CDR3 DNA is TGTGCCAGCAGCTCGACCGGGACCACAGGGGGGCAGTTCTTC. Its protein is CASSSTGTTGGQFF.

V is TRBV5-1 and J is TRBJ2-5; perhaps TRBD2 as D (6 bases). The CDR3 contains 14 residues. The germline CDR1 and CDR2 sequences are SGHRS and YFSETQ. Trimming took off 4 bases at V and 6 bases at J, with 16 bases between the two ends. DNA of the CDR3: TGCGCCAGCAGCCCCGAGGGAGGTCATAAGACCCAGTACTTC. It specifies CASSPEGGHKTQYF.

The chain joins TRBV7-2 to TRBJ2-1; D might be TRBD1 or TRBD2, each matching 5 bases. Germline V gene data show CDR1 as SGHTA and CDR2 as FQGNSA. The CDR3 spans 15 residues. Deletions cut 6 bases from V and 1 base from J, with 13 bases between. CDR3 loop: CASSSWGPSYNEQFF. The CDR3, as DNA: TGTGCCAGCAGTTCTTGGGGACCTTCCTACAATGAGCAGTTCTTC.

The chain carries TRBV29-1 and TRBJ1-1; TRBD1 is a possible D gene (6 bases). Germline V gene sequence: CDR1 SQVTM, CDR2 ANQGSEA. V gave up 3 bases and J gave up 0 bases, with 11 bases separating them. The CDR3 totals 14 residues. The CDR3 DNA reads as TGCAGCGTTGACAAGGGGGTCATGAACACTGAAGCTTTCTTT. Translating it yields CSVDKGVMNTEAFF. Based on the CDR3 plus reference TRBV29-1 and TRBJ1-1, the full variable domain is SAVISQKPSRDICQRGTSLTIQCQVDSQVTMMFWYRQQPGQSLTLIATANQGSEATYESGFVIDKFPISRPNLTFSTLTVSNMSPEDSSIYLCSVDKGVMNTEAFFGQGTRLTVV.

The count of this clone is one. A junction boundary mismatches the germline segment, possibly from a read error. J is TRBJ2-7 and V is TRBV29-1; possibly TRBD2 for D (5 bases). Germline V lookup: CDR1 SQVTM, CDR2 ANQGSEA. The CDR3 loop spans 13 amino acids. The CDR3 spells CSVAGGSSYGQYF. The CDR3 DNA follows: TGCAGCGTTGCGGGTGGGAGCTCCTACGGGCAGTACTTC.

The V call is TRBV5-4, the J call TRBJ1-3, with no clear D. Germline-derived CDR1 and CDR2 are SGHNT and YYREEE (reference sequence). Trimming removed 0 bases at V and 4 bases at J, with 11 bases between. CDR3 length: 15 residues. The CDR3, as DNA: TGTGCCAGCAGCTTGGGGATACCGGGCGGAAACACCATATATTTT. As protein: CASSLGIPGGNTIYF.

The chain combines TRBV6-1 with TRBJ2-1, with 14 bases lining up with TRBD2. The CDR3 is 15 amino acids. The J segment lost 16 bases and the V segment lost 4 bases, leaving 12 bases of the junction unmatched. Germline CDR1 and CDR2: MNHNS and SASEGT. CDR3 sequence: CASSGETSGRAAAFF. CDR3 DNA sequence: TGTGCCAGCAGTGGGGAGACTAGCGGGAGGGCCGCAGCCTTCTTC.

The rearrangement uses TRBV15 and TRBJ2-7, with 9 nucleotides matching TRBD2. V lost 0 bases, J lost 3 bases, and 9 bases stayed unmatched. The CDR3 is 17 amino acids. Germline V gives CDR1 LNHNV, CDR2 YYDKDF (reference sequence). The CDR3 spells CATSRDPPSGTFYEQYF. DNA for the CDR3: TGTGCCACCAGCAGAGATCCCCCTAGCGGGACTTTCTACGAGCAGTACTTC.

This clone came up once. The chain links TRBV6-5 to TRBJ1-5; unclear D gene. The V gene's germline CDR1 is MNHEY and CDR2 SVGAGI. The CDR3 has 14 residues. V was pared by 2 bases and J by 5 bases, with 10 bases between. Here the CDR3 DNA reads TGTGCCAGCAGTTACCCCGAATTGGATCAGCCCCAGCATTTT. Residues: CASSYPELDQPQHF.

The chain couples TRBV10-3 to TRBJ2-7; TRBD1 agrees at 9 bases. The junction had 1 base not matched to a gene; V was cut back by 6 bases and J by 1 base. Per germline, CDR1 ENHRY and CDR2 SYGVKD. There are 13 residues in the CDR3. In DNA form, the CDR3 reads TGTGCCATCAGCGGACAGGGGTCCTACGAGCAGTACTTC. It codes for CAISGQGSYEQYF.

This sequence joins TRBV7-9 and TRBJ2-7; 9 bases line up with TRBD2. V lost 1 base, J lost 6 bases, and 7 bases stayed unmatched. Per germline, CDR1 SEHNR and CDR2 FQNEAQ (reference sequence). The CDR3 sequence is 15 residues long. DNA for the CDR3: TGTGCCAGCAGCTTAGGGCTAGCGGGAAGGATCGAGCAGTACTTC. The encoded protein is CASSLGLAGRIEQYF. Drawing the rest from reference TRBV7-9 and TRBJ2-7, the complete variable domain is DTGVSQNPRHKITKRGQNVTFRCDPISEHNRLYWYRQTLGQGPEFLTYFQNEAQLEKSRLLSDRFSAERPKGSFSTLEIQRTEQGDSAMYLCASSLGLAGRIEQYFGPGTRLTVT.

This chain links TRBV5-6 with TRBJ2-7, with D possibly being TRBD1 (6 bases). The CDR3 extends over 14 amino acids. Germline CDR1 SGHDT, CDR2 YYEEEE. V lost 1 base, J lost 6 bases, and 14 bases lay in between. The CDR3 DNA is TGTGCCAGCAGCTTGTTTACAGGGTACGCCGAGCAGTACTTC. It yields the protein CASSLFTGYAEQYF. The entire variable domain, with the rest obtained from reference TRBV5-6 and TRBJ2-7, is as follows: DAGVTQSPTHLIKTRGQQVTLRCSPKSGHDTVSWYQQALGQGPQFIFQYYEEEERQRGNFPDRFSGHQFPNYSSELNVNALLLGDSALYLCASSLFTGYAEQYFGPGTRLTVT.

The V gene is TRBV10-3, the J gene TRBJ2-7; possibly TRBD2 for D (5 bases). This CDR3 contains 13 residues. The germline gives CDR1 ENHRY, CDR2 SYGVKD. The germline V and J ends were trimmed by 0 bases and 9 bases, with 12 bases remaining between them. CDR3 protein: CAISESKEGSQYF. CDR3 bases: TGTGCCATCAGTGAGTCGAAAGAGGGCTCGCAGTACTTC.

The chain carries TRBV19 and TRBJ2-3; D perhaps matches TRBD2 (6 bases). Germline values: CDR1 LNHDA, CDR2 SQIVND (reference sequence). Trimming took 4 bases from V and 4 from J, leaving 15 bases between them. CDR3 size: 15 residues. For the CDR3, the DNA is TGTGCCAGTAGTACGGGACTCGCTGAGGCAGATACGCAGTATTTT. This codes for CASSTGLAEADTQYF.

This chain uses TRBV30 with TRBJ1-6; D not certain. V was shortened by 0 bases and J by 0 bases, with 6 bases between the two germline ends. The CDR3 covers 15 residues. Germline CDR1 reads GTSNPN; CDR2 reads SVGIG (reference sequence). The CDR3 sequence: CAWSVYFSYNSPLHF. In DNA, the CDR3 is TGTGCCTGGAGTGTTTACTTCTCCTATAATTCACCCCTCCACTTT.

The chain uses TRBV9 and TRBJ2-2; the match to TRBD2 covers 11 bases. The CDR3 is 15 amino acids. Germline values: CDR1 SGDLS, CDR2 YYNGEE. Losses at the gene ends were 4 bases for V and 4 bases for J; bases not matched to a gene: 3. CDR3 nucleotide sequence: TGTGCCAGCAGCCTACTAGCGGGGGCCACCGGGGAGCTGTTTTTT. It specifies CASSLLAGATGELFF.

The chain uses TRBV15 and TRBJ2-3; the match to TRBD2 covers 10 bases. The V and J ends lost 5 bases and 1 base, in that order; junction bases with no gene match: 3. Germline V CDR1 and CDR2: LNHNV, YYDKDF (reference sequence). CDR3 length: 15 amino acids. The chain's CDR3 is CATSPGTSGTDTQYF. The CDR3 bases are TGTGCCACCAGCCCCGGGACTAGCGGCACAGATACGCAGTATTTT. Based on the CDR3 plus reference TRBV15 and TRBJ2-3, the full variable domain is DAMVIQNPRYQVTQFGKPVTLSCSQTLNHNVMYWYQQKSSQAPKLLFHYYDKDFNNEADTPDNFQSRRPNTSFCFLDIRSPGLGDTAMYLCATSPGTSGTDTQYFGPGTRLTVL.

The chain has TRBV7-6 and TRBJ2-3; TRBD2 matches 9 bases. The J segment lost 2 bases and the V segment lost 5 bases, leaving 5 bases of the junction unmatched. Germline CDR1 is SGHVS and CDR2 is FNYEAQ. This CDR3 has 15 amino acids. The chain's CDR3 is CASSGAGGLTDTQYF. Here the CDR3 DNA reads TGTGCCAGCAGCGGAGCGGGGGGTCTCACAGATACGCAGTATTTT.

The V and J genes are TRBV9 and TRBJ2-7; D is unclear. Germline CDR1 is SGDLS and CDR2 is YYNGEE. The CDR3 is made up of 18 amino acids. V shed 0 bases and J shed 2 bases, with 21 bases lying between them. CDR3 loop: CASSVAPDVAASTYEQYF. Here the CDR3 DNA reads TGTGCCAGCAGCGTAGCTCCAGATGTGGCAGCGAGCACCTACGAGCAGTACTTC.